The source of this T cell receptor beta chain is a study of blood T cell repertoires in COVID-19. Study-wide background: Specimens from acute and convalescent COVID-19 originated in the United States, Italy and Spain. PBMCs, B-cell-depleted T cells, or T cells provided the cDNA or gDNA that made up the material.

Original methodology: By means of reference gene primer amplification, nucleated cell counts were estimated. Assay: immunoSEQ multiplex PCR; the TCRdb copy retains only in-frame clones and omits some. V and J calls and clone size are as listed in that table; D and trimming were resolved from the DNA. The profile covers some 200,000 clones, with 80% to 90% appearing a single time and 7.6% taken by the ten largest. The length of the CDR3 is 13 residues. V lost 2 bases and J 4 bases, leaving 6 bases between the germline ends. CDR1 and CDR2 (germline): WNHNN, SYGVQD (reference sequence). The sequenced sample was peripheral blood. J is TRBJ1-5 and V is TRBV10-1; D unclear. The receptor was derived from a woman aged 45-65 years with active or convalescent COVID-19. The CDR3 nucleotides read TGCGCCAGCAGTGAGGCGGTAAATCAGCCCCAGCATTTT. Protein sequence: CASSEAVNQPQHF.